The following is a T cell receptor (beta chain) sequence with its context. What it binds is not known. This CDR3 spans 17 amino acids. In germline, CDR1 is MNHNS, CDR2 SASEGT. Trimming cost V 1 base and J 4 bases; bases outside gene matches: 9. This entry belongs to a study of cytomegalovirus exposure and HLA in healthy donors. Notes on the study in general: It was reportedly the case that the classifier diagnosed cytomegalovirus status with high specificity and sensitivity.

PCR primers comprised 60 Vbeta and 13 Jbeta primers. The repertoire was sequenced with immunoSEQ multiplex PCR; TCRdb's copy has only in-frame clones and lacks some. The data contain over 65,000 clones, 75% of them singletons. The genes are TRBV6-1 and TRBJ1-5, with 8 bases matching TRBD1. The specimen sequenced was PBMCs. The origin of this receptor is a man in his 60s in good health and CMV-seropositive. CDR3 coding DNA: TGTGCCAGCAGTGAAGACAAAGGACAGGGCCGGAATCAGCCCCAGCATTTT. Translating gives CASSEDKGQGRNQPQHF.